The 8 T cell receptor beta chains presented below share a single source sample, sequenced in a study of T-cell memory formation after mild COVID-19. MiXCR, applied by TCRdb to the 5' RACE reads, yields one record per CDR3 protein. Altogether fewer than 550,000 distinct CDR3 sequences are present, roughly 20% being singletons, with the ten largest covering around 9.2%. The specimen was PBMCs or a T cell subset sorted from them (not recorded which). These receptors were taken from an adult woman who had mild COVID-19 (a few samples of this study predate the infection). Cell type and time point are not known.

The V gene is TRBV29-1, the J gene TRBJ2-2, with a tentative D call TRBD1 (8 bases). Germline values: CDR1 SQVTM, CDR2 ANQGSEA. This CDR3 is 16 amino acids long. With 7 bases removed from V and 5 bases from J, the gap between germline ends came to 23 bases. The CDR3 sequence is CSAIRPDRGGTGELFF. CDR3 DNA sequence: TGCAGCGCCATCCGTCCCGACAGGGGAGGGACCGGGGAGCTGTTTTTT.

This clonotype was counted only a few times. The CDR3 is CASSYSPLAVFYEQFF. The CDR3 DNA is TGTGCCAGCAGTTACAGTCCCCTAGCGGTCTTCTATGAGCAGTTCTTC. The chain employs TRBV6-2 or TRBV6-3 and TRBJ2-1, with TRBD2 matching 7 bases. The CDR3 is 16 residues long. Germline CDR1 and CDR2: MNHEY and SVGEGT. J lost 8 bases, V lost 2 bases, and 12 bases had no gene match.

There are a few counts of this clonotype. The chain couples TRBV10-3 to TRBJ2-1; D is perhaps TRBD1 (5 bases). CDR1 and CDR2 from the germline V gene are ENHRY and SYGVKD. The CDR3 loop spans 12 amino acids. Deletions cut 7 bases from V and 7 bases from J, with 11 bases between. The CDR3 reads CAITDNRNEQFF. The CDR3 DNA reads TGTGCCATCACGGACAACCGGAATGAGCAGTTCTTC.

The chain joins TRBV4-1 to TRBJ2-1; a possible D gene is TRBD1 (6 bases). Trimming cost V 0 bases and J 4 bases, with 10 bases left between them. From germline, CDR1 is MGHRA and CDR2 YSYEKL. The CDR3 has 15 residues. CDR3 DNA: TGCGCCAGCAGCCAAGACGGGACACTGTACAATGAGCAGTTCTTC. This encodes CASSQDGTLYNEQFF.

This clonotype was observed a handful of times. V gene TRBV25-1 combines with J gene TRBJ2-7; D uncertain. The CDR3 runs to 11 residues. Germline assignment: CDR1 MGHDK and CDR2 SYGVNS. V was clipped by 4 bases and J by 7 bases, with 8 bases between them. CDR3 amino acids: CASSALGEQYF. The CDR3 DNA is TGTGCCAGCAGTGCGCTGGGGGAGCAGTACTTC.

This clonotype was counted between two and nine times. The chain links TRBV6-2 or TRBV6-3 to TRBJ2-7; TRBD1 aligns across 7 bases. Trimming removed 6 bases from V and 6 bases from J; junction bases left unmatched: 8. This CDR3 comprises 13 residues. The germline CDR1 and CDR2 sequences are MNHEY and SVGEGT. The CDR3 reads CASRYDRASEQYF. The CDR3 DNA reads TGTGCCAGCAGATACGACAGGGCGAGCGAGCAGTACTTC.

CDR3 in amino acids: CASSPRVGPNEQFF. The CDR3 region has the DNA TGTGCCAGCAGCCCGCGCGTAGGCCCCAATGAGCAGTTCTTC. The rearrangement joins TRBV11-2 to TRBJ2-1; D is undetermined. In germline, CDR1 is SGHAT, CDR2 FQNNGV. This CDR3 contains 14 residues. Between the trimmed V and J ends, which lost 5 bases and 6 bases, there was a span of 14 bases.

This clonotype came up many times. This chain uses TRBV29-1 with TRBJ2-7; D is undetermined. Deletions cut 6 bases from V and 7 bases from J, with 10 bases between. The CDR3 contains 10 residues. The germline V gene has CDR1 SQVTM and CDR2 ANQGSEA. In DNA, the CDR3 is TGCAGCGTGCTCTACCGGGAGCAGTACTTC. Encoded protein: CSVLYREQYF.